Following are 30 T cell receptor beta chains from one sample sequenced in a study of shared clonotypes between healthy human individuals. Produced via immunoSEQ multiplex PCR; TCRdb's table is partial and in-frame only. The sample has 2,500,000 or so clones; less than 95% are singletons. The sample comprised naive CD4+ T cells from PBMCs. Subset of the sample: CD45RA+ positively selected. All receptors come from a man between 18 and 35 years old in good health. Some clones in this sample may be carry-over from other donors' samples.

This clone was observed once. The chain's CDR3 is CASQPGLAVYEQYF. DNA of the CDR3: TGTGCCAGCCAACCGGGACTAGCGGTCTACGAGCAGTACTTC. The chain employs TRBV28 and TRBJ2-7; 11 bases map to TRBD2. This CDR3 comprises 14 residues. V trimming: 8 bases; J trimming: 3 bases; junction bases outside the gene matches: 6. Germline-derived CDR1 and CDR2 are MDHEN and SYDVKM.

The chain is built from TRBV28 and TRBJ1-1, with a possible D match to TRBD1 (5 bases). Germline V lookup: CDR1 MDHEN, CDR2 SYDVKM. Trimming pared 7 bases from V and 5 bases from J, leaving 17 bases between. This CDR3 contains 14 residues. The DNA of the CDR3 is TGTGCCAGCATGAGCAGGGTAGGGCAGACTGAAGCTTTCTTT. This translates into CASMSRVGQTEAFF.

Only one count was recorded for this clone. The chain couples TRBV18 to TRBJ2-5, with a possible D match to TRBD2 (6 bases). Germline loops: CDR1 KGHSH, CDR2 LQKENI. The CDR3 totals 15 residues. V was cut by 3 bases and J by 5 bases, with 16 bases left in between. CDR3 region: CASSPQPTSSETQYF. DNA for the CDR3: TGTGCCAGCTCACCCCAACCCACTAGCTCTGAGACCCAGTACTTC.

The chain carries TRBV28 and TRBJ1-1; TRBD1 matches at 10 bases. CDR1 is MDHEN and CDR2 is SYDVKM in the germline V gene. The CDR3 consists of 15 residues. Trimming cost V 6 bases and J 1 base; bases outside gene matches: 5. CDR3 nucleotide sequence: TGTGCCAGCAGCTCTTGGGACAGGGGGAACACTGAAGCTTTCTTT. This gives the protein CASSSWDRGNTEAFF.

The chain carries TRBV28 and TRBJ1-5, with D perhaps matching TRBD1 (5 bases). Trimming pared 9 bases from V and 7 bases from J, leaving 19 bases between. Per the germline V gene, CDR1 is MDHEN and CDR2 is SYDVKM. CDR3 size: 14 residues. CDR3: CASLRVRGDQPQHF. CDR3 nucleotide sequence: TGTGCCAGTTTAAGGGTGCGGGGGGACCAGCCCCAGCATTTT. The full variable domain, with the rest looked up from reference TRBV28 and TRBJ1-5, is DVKVTQSSRYLVKRTGEKVFLECVQDMDHENMFWYRQDPGLGLRLIYFSYDVKMKEKGDIPEGYSVSREKKERFSLILESASTNQTSMYLCASLRVRGDQPQHFGDGTRLSIL.

The chain couples TRBV6-1 to TRBJ2-1, with D possibly called TRBD1 or TRBD2 (5 bases each). This CDR3 has 15 amino acids. Germline V gene lookup returns CDR1 MNHNS and CDR2 SASEGT. Trimming left V 5 bases short and J 2 bases short, with 13 bases between. The CDR3 region is CASSPGTDTYNEQFF. In DNA, the CDR3 is TGTGCCAGCAGTCCCGGGACGGACACCTACAATGAGCAGTTCTTC.

The chain links TRBV5-1 to TRBJ2-2; tentatively, D is TRBD1 (6 bases). V dropped 7 bases and J dropped 3 bases, with 13 bases sitting between them. CDR3 length: 14 residues. Germline CDR1 SGHRS, CDR2 YFSETQ. Here the CDR3 DNA reads TGCGCCAGCTTATTACAGGGAGACACCGGGGAGCTGTTTTTT. Its protein product is CASLLQGDTGELFF. The full variable domain, in which reference TRBV5-1 and TRBJ2-2 provide the parts outside the CDR3, is KAGVTQTPRYLIKTRGQQVTLSCSPISGHRSVSWYQQTPGQGLQFLFEYFSETQRNKGNFPGRFSGRQFSNSRSEMNVSTLELGDSALYLCASLLQGDTGELFFGEGSRLTVL.

This clone was seen once. The chain links TRBV11-3 to TRBJ2-7; D is uncertain. V lost 5 bases to trimming and J lost 6 bases, with 14 bases between them. The CDR3 covers 13 residues. Germline V gene data show CDR1 as SGHNT and CDR2 as YENEEA. Here the CDR3 DNA reads TGTGCCAGCAGCCATAGGGCTGGCTCCGAGCAGTACTTC. This codes for CASSHRAGSEQYF.

The CDR3 protein is CASSFRADEQFF. The CDR3 coding sequence is TGCGCCAGCAGCTTTAGGGCCGATGAGCAGTTCTTC. J is TRBJ2-1 and V is TRBV5-1; no firm D call. Between the trimmed V and J ends, which lost 2 bases and 8 bases, there was a span of 8 bases. This CDR3 contains 12 residues. Germline V lookup: CDR1 SGHRS, CDR2 YFSETQ.

The chain recombines TRBV5-4 with TRBJ2-1; a possible D gene is TRBD1 (5 bases). The V gene's germline CDR1 is SGHNT and CDR2 YYREEE (reference sequence). The CDR3 has 16 residues. Trimming took off 7 bases at V and 2 bases at J, with 19 bases between the two ends. The CDR3 region has the DNA TGTGCCAGCTTCAAAGGGGAAAAAGGTCCCTACAATGAGCAGTTCTTC. This gives the protein CASFKGEKGPYNEQFF.

This chain links TRBV19 with TRBJ1-2, with 8 bases fitting TRBD1. The V and J ends lost 7 bases and 4 bases, in that order; junction bases with no gene match: 5. CDR3 size: 13 residues. Germline CDR1 is LNHDA and CDR2 is SQIVND (reference sequence). The CDR3 loop is CASNPGGIYGYTF. CDR3 nucleotides: TGTGCCAGTAACCCAGGGGGCATCTATGGCTACACCTTC.

V gene TRBV2 combines with J gene TRBJ2-7; maybe TRBD2 (6 bases). V lost 4 bases and J 7 bases, leaving 17 bases between the germline ends. Germline assignment: CDR1 SNHLY and CDR2 FYNNEI. The length of the CDR3 is 14 residues. The CDR3 spells CASSVFTGVGEQYF. CDR3 DNA sequence: TGTGCCAGCAGTGTTTTCACGGGAGTGGGAGAGCAGTACTTC. Full variable domain (outside the CDR3, taken from reference TRBV2 and TRBJ2-7): EPEVTQTPSHQVTQMGQEVILRCVPISNHLYFYWYRQILGQKVEFLVSFYNNEISEKSEIFDDQFSVERPDGSNFTLKIRSTKLEDSAMYFCASSVFTGVGEQYFGPGTRLTVT.

The chain couples TRBV28 to TRBJ2-1, with 9 bases fitting TRBD1. Per germline, CDR1 MDHEN and CDR2 SYDVKM. V lost 6 bases, J lost 6 bases, and 9 bases stayed unmatched. The CDR3 is made up of 15 amino acids. CDR3 loop: CASSEQGAKFNEQFF. In DNA form, the CDR3 reads TGTGCCAGCAGCGAACAGGGGGCCAAGTTCAATGAGCAGTTCTTC.

The V and J genes are TRBV29-1 and TRBJ2-1; possible D gene TRBD1, 5 bases. The CDR3 is made up of 13 amino acids. The V end was cut by 7 bases, the J end by 3 bases, with 13 bases between. CDR1 SQVTM and CDR2 ANQGSEA come from the germline V gene. CDR3 DNA sequence: TGCAGCGGACAGACAGATCTCTACAATGAGCAGTTCTTC. Translated, it gives CSGQTDLYNEQFF.

The chain links TRBV28 to TRBJ2-7, with 13 bases that match TRBD2. The junction had 16 bases not matched to a gene; V was cut back by 9 bases and J by 5 bases. The CDR3 is 17 amino acids. CDR1 is MDHEN, CDR2 SYDVKM, per germline. CDR3 bases: TGTGCCAGGTGGACTAGCGGGAGTGTCGGGGCCATCGACGAGCAGTACTTC. It is translated as CARWTSGSVGAIDEQYF.

The DNA of the CDR3 is TGTGCCAGCAGGCCTACAGGTCACGACTCCTACGAGCAGTACTTC. Translating it yields CASRPTGHDSYEQYF. The rearrangement uses TRBV28 and TRBJ2-7; D might be TRBD1 (5 bases). Germline lookup yields CDR1 MDHEN and CDR2 SYDVKM. CDR3 length equals 15 residues. The ends were cut back, 6 bases at V and 0 bases at J, with 15 bases in the middle.

The V and J genes are TRBV27 and TRBJ2-7; D is unclear. V lost 4 bases to trimming and J lost 2 bases, with 9 bases between them. The CDR3 length is 13 residues. Germline lookup yields CDR1 MNHEY and CDR2 SMNVEV (reference sequence). CDR3 nucleotide sequence: TGTGCCAGCAGTTGGGGTTTCCCCTACGAGCAGTACTTC. This gives the protein CASSWGFPYEQYF.

Written as DNA, the CDR3 is TGCGCCAGCAGCCCTTGGCCGGGGGTGCCGCGGTCCTACAATGAGCAGTTCTTC. Protein product: CASSPWPGVPRSYNEQFF. The chain has TRBV4-1 and TRBJ2-1, with D possibly TRBD2 on 6 matching bases. Germline CDR1 is MGHRA and CDR2 is YSYEKL. The CDR3 consists of 18 residues. Trimming cost V 4 bases and J 1 base, with 20 bases left between them.

The V call is TRBV4-3, the J call TRBJ1-2, with 8 nucleotides matching TRBD1. V gave up 4 bases and J gave up 4 bases; unmatched junction bases: 5. The CDR3 extends over 14 amino acids. Germline CDR1 reads LGHNA; CDR2 reads YSLEER. For the CDR3, the DNA is TGCGCCAGCAGCCTGCAGGGGGCTGGCTATGGCTACACCTTC. Protein sequence: CASSLQGAGYGYTF.

V usage is TRBV9 and J usage is TRBJ1-2; D remains unclear. Germline lookup yields CDR1 SGDLS and CDR2 YYNGEE. V was trimmed by 4 bases and J by 8 bases, leaving 21 bases between them. The CDR3 runs to 15 residues. CDR3: CASSPLGGESSGYTF. For the CDR3, the DNA is TGTGCCAGCAGCCCCTTAGGCGGGGAATCGAGCGGCTACACCTTC.

The chain joins TRBV28 to TRBJ2-5, with 7 bases identical to TRBD2. This CDR3 contains 15 residues. Trimming cost V 6 bases and J 1 base; bases outside gene matches: 8. The V gene's germline CDR1 is MDHEN and CDR2 SYDVKM. The CDR3 coding sequence is TGTGCCAGCAGCCCCCCCGGGAGGCCCCAAGAGACCCAGTACTTC. This gives the protein CASSPPGRPQETQYF.

The gene calls are TRBV7-2 and TRBJ2-7; TRBD2 might be the D (6 bases). Trimming took 5 bases from V and 6 from J, leaving 17 bases between them. The germline V gene encodes CDR1 SGHTA and CDR2 FQGNSA. The CDR3 totals 14 residues. CDR3 sequence reads: CASSLRGTVGEQYF. CDR3 sequence (DNA): TGTGCCAGCAGCCTCCGGGGGACGGTAGGCGAGCAGTACTTC.

The chain couples TRBV6-1 to TRBJ1-5; no definite D call. The CDR3 contains 14 residues. Germline V lookup: CDR1 MNHNS, CDR2 SASEGT. Trimming shortened V by 6 bases and J by 0 bases, and 9 bases separated the two germline ends. The CDR3 DNA reads as TGTGCCAGCAGCGTTTTTTATAGCAATCAGCCCCAGCATTTT. Translating gives CASSVFYSNQPQHF.

This clone was detected a few times. Other DNA sequences within the sample encode an identical CDR3. The genes are TRBV2 and TRBJ1-1; unclear D gene. This CDR3 contains 12 residues. The V end lost 4 bases, the J end lost 1 base, and 4 bases lay between the germline ends. CDR1 SNHLY and CDR2 FYNNEI come from the germline V gene. The CDR3 DNA reads TGTGCCAGCAGTGTTCAGAACACTGAAGCTTTCTTT. Its protein product is CASSVQNTEAFF.

This sequence joins TRBV7-3 and TRBJ2-3; 8 positions agree with TRBD2. Germline V gives CDR1 SGHTA, CDR2 FQGTGA. The CDR3 runs to 16 residues. With 2 bases clipped from V and 5 bases from J, the junction kept 9 bases outside the gene matches. The CDR3 sequence is CASSLGPAGVGDTQYF. DNA for the CDR3: TGTGCCAGCAGCTTAGGTCCAGCGGGAGTTGGAGATACGCAGTATTTT.

The chain uses TRBV29-1 and TRBJ2-3, with 8 positions matching TRBD2. The CDR3 runs to 16 residues. After removal of 4 bases from V and 1 base from J, the junction contained 10 bases not matched to a gene. Looked up from germline, CDR1 is SQVTM and CDR2 is ANQGSEA. The CDR3 DNA reads TGCAGCGTTGTCGGGAGGGCTCAAATTGGCACAGATACGCAGTATTTT. The encoded protein is CSVVGRAQIGTDTQYF.

The V and J genes are TRBV7-2 and TRBJ2-5; the match to TRBD1 covers 9 bases. J lost 7 bases, V lost 4 bases, and 10 bases had no gene match. CDR3 length equals 15 residues. Germline CDR1 and CDR2: SGHTA and FQGNSA. CDR3 residues: CASSSNRGRLGTQYF. The CDR3 DNA reads as TGTGCCAGCAGCTCAAACAGGGGGCGGCTAGGGACCCAGTACTTC.

The CDR3 nucleotides read TGCGCCAGCAGCCCCATACGTGCCAGCGACTACGAGCAGTACTTC. Translating it yields CASSPIRASDYEQYF. The V gene is TRBV5-1, the J gene TRBJ2-7; D is ambiguous. Germline values: CDR1 SGHRS, CDR2 YFSETQ. V lost 4 bases and J lost 3, with 17 bases in between. CDR3 length: 15 residues.

This clone was counted once. J is TRBJ1-1 and V is TRBV6-5; D is possibly TRBD1 (5 bases). Germline CDR1 MNHEY, CDR2 SVGAGI. The V end lost 4 bases, the J end lost 0 bases, and 9 bases lay between the germline ends. The CDR3 contains 14 residues. The CDR3 DNA sequence: TGTGCCAGCAGTTTCGACAGAATGAACACTGAAGCTTTCTTT. As protein: CASSFDRMNTEAFF.

This chain joins TRBV4-2 and TRBJ2-7; D is undetermined. Germline V CDR1 and CDR2: LGHNA, YNFKEQ. The CDR3 has 14 amino acids. V was cut by 0 bases and J by 6 bases, with 12 bases left in between. DNA of the CDR3: TGTGCCAGCAGCCAAGATCTTGCTAGGACCGAGCAGTACTTC. It codes for CASSQDLARTEQYF.